The 24 T cell receptor beta chains listed next were all sequenced from one sample in a study of vaccination effects on CD4 cells after COVID-19. Only in-frame clones appear in the TCRdb table, and some are missing; sequencing was by immunoSEQ multiplex PCR. The sample has about 27,000 clones, around 75% seen once. These receptors lack a known antigen. Prior to sequencing, the ViraFEST assay stimulated PBMC with viral peptide pools, which expanded the antigen-specific CD4+ T cells. Around day 10 of culture, CD4+ T cells were separated out. Prior SARS-CoV-2 infection was absent in the vaccine recipients, as shown by negative nucleocapsid antibodies. Source: CD4+ T cells from PBMCs cultured with HCoV-NL63 spike peptides, taken before COVID-19 vaccination. The receptors were gathered from a human donor who received a COVID-19 vaccine.

The V call is TRBV5-4, the J call TRBJ1-2; no clear D gene. This CDR3 spans 14 amino acids. Deletions cut 4 bases from V and 2 bases from J, with 12 bases between. The germline V gene encodes CDR1 SGHNT and CDR2 YYREEE (reference sequence). The CDR3 protein is CASSTDRINYGYTF. In DNA, the CDR3 is TGTGCCAGCAGCACCGACCGAATAAACTATGGCTACACCTTC.

The chain has TRBV30 and TRBJ1-5; TRBD1 aligns across 7 bases. The ends lost 0 bases at V and 3 bases at J; junction bases unmatched: 11. The CDR3 totals 17 residues. Germline V gives CDR1 GTSNPN, CDR2 SVGIG (reference sequence). The CDR3 loop reads CAWSVPWDREYNQPQHF. In DNA, the CDR3 is TGTGCCTGGAGTGTACCTTGGGACAGAGAATACAATCAGCCCCAGCATTTT.

The chain joins TRBV3-1 (or the pseudogene TRBV3-2) to TRBJ1-3, with 9 bases that match TRBD1. Trimming removed 4 bases from V and 3 bases from J; junction bases left unmatched: 4. In germline, CDR1 is LGHDT, CDR2 YNNKEL (reference sequence). This CDR3 comprises 15 residues. This CDR3 is CASSLTGGFGNTIYF. Here the CDR3 DNA reads TGTGCCAGCAGCCTCACAGGGGGCTTTGGAAACACCATATATTTT.

This chain uses TRBV5-6 with TRBJ2-5; D gene uncertain. Germline V CDR1 and CDR2: SGHDT, YYEEEE. The CDR3 spans 13 residues. The V end was cut by 4 bases, the J end by 4 bases, with 11 bases between. The CDR3 nucleotides read TGTGCCAGCAGCCTTCGGACGGGAGAGACCCAGTACTTC. Protein sequence: CASSLRTGETQYF.

In its sample, this clone was seen once. The V call is TRBV18, the J call TRBJ1-3; D unresolved. Germline V gene lookup returns CDR1 KGHSH and CDR2 LQKENI. Trimming cost V 6 bases and J 0 bases, with 6 bases left between them. The CDR3 consists of 13 residues. CDR3 in amino acids: CASSTTSGNTIYF. The DNA of the CDR3 is TGTGCCAGCTCCACCACCTCTGGAAACACCATATATTTT.

This rearrangement joins TRBV5-6 to TRBJ2-5, with 9 positions matching TRBD2. Germline trimming cut 4 bases from V and 2 bases from J; bases unmatched to any gene: 6. Germline V CDR1 and CDR2: SGHDT, YYEEEE. CDR3 length: 15 amino acids. The CDR3 is CASSLSGGRQETQYF. The CDR3 bases are TGTGCCAGCAGCCTTAGCGGGGGCCGGCAAGAGACCCAGTACTTC.

The J gene is TRBJ1-2, the V gene TRBV2, with 8 bases matching TRBD1. The CDR3 length is 15 residues. V was pared by 6 bases and J by 0 bases, with 6 bases of the junction left unmatched. The germline V gene has CDR1 SNHLY and CDR2 FYNNEI. The DNA of the CDR3 is TGTGCCAGCAGGGAGACAGGGGCGACTAACTATGGCTACACCTTC. This encodes CASRETGATNYGYTF. The full variable domain, its missing parts supplied by reference TRBV2 and TRBJ1-2, is EPEVTQTPSHQVTQMGQEVILRCVPISNHLYFYWYRQILGQKVEFLVSFYNNEISEKSEIFDDQFSVERPDGSNFTLKIRSTKLEDSAMYFCASRETGATNYGYTFGSGTRLTVV.

The V gene is TRBV2, the J gene TRBJ1-5, with D hard to call. Trimming took 4 bases from V and 2 from J, leaving 12 bases between them. Germline CDR1 is SNHLY and CDR2 is FYNNEI. This CDR3 region has 15 residues. The DNA for the CDR3 is TGTGCCAGCAGTGTTGGGGTTTCGGGCAATCAGCCCCAGCATTTT. It is translated as CASSVGVSGNQPQHF.

The sample holds a few counts of this clone. J is TRBJ2-3 and V is TRBV30; the D is unclear. Trimming took 5 bases from V and 2 from J, leaving 8 bases between them. CDR3 size: 12 residues. Germline V gene lookup returns CDR1 GTSNPN and CDR2 SVGIG (reference sequence). The CDR3, as DNA: TGTGCCTGGGGAACCTTCACAGATACGCAGTATTTT. It encodes CAWGTFTDTQYF.

This chain uses TRBV4-2 with TRBJ1-5; D gene ambiguous. The CDR3 contains 15 residues. The V and J ends lost 0 bases and 9 bases respectively, with 15 bases between them. Germline V lookup: CDR1 LGHNA, CDR2 YNFKEQ. CDR3 in DNA: TGTGCCAGCAGCCAAGATCGGCCAGGATTAGGGCCCCAGCATTTT. Translated: CASSQDRPGLGPQHF.

V and J are TRBV11-2 and TRBJ2-1, with D possibly TRBD2 on 5 matching bases. From germline, CDR1 is SGHAT and CDR2 FQNNGV. This CDR3 has 15 residues. The V end was cut by 9 bases, the J end by 5 bases, with 20 bases between. The CDR3 here is CASSPSRGSNNEQFF. The CDR3 DNA reads TGTGCCAGTTCCCCCTCACGAGGGTCAAACAATGAGCAGTTCTTC.

This chain joins TRBV11-3 and TRBJ2-5; D gene ambiguous. The V end was cut by 5 bases, the J end by 8 bases, with 12 bases between. Germline CDR1 and CDR2: SGHNT and YENEEA. This CDR3 has 12 amino acids. The CDR3 loop reads CASSMDGRTQYF. The CDR3 DNA reads TGTGCCAGCAGCATGGACGGCCGCACCCAGTACTTC.

V gene TRBV5-6 combines with J gene TRBJ2-5, with 11 bases identical to TRBD2. Germline-derived CDR1 and CDR2 are SGHDT and YYEEEE. V shed 2 bases, J shed 9 bases, and the junction held 6 bases outside the gene matches. The CDR3 contains 14 residues. CDR3 sequence reads: CASSLGTSGLAQYF. CDR3 sequence (DNA): TGTGCCAGCAGCTTAGGGACTAGCGGCTTGGCCCAGTACTTC.

The chain couples TRBV19 to TRBJ2-7, with a weak D call TRBD2 (6 bases). Trimming shortened V by 6 bases and J by 6 bases, and 18 bases separated the two germline ends. Germline loops: CDR1 LNHDA, CDR2 SQIVND (reference sequence). The CDR3 totals 14 residues. For the CDR3, the DNA is TGTGCCAGTAGGTTACGGGACTCGGGCATCGAGCAGTACTTC. This gives the protein CASRLRDSGIEQYF.

The V gene is TRBV3-1 (or the pseudogene TRBV3-2), the J gene TRBJ1-3; 8 positions agree with TRBD1. This CDR3 is 16 amino acids long. V dropped 5 bases and J dropped 3; count of bases not matched to a gene: 9. Germline assignment: CDR1 LGHDT and CDR2 YNNKEL (reference sequence). The CDR3 DNA is TGTGCCAGCAGCTACGACAGGGGCTCGGGTGGAAACACCATATATTTT. Translation gives CASSYDRGSGGNTIYF.

The chain is built from TRBV7-9 and TRBJ2-1; D is undetermined. Looked up from germline, CDR1 is SEHNR and CDR2 is FQNEAQ (reference sequence). The CDR3 has 14 amino acids. Trimming pared 3 bases from V and 3 bases from J, leaving 9 bases between. The CDR3 region has the DNA TGTGCCAGCAGCTTCAGTATCGGCTACAATGAGCAGTTCTTC. The encoded protein is CASSFSIGYNEQFF. Full variable domain (rest looked up from reference TRBV7-9 and TRBJ2-1): DTGVSQNPRHKITKRGQNVTFRCDPISEHNRLYWYRQTLGQGPEFLTYFQNEAQLEKSRLLSDRFSAERPKGSFSTLEIQRTEQGDSAMYLCASSFSIGYNEQFFGPGTRLTVL.

In this sample, this clone turned up once. The chain uses TRBV30 and TRBJ2-7, with 7 bases that match TRBD2. The CDR3 is made up of 14 amino acids. The germline V gene encodes CDR1 GTSNPN and CDR2 SVGIG (reference sequence). Germline trimming cut 3 bases from V and 6 bases from J; bases unmatched to any gene: 11. The CDR3 sequence: CAWSTGKLAREQYF. The DNA for the CDR3 is TGTGCCTGGAGCACGGGAAAACTAGCGCGCGAGCAGTACTTC. The full variable domain, with the rest looked up from reference TRBV30 and TRBJ2-7, is SQTIHQWPATLVQPVGSPLSLECTVEGTSNPNLYWYRQAAGRGLQLLFYSVGIGQISSEVPQNLSASRPQDRQFILSSKKLLLSDSGFYLCAWSTGKLAREQYFGPGTRLTVT.

This clone has only one observation. V usage is TRBV12-3 or TRBV12-4 and J usage is TRBJ1-1, with no clear D. The germline V and J ends were trimmed by 6 bases and 4 bases, with 12 bases remaining between them. This CDR3 has 13 residues. CDR3 DNA: TGTGCCAGCAGCCCCCTCTACAGCACTGAAGCTTTCTTT. Its protein is CASSPLYSTEAFF.

This chain joins TRBV10-3 and TRBJ2-3, with a possible D match to TRBD1 (5 bases). Trimming cost V 7 bases and J 4 bases, with 15 bases left between them. This CDR3 region has 14 residues. The germline V gene has CDR1 ENHRY and CDR2 SYGVKD. The CDR3 DNA is TGTGCCATCAAACCCAAGGGGCCGGCAGATACGCAGTATTTT. Translated: CAIKPKGPADTQYF.

The rearrangement joins TRBV7-2 to TRBJ1-1; TRBD1 might be the D (6 bases). Trimming pared 2 bases from V and 3 bases from J, leaving 10 bases between. The V gene's germline CDR1 is SGHTA and CDR2 FQGNSA. The CDR3 extends over 14 amino acids. CDR3 in amino acids: CASSLSGVDTEAFF. The CDR3, as DNA: TGTGCCAGCAGCTTATCAGGGGTCGACACTGAAGCTTTCTTT.

V is TRBV18 and J is TRBJ2-3; 7 bases align to TRBD1. Germline V gene data show CDR1 as KGHSH and CDR2 as LQKENI. The CDR3 has 15 residues. With 2 bases clipped from V and 1 base from J, the junction kept 3 bases outside the gene matches. CDR3 residues: CASSPYQGGTDTQYF. CDR3 bases: TGTGCCAGCTCACCATATCAGGGGGGCACAGATACGCAGTATTTT. Full variable domain (missing parts from reference TRBV18 and TRBJ2-3): NAGVMQNPRHLVRRRGQEARLRCSPMKGHSHVYWYRQLPEEGLKFMVYLQKENIIDESGMPKERFSAEFPKEGPSILRIQQVVRGDSAAYFCASSPYQGGTDTQYFGPGTRLTVL.

The chain is built from TRBV9 and TRBJ1-1; D unclear. The germline V gene encodes CDR1 SGDLS and CDR2 YYNGEE. The CDR3 runs to 13 residues. The V end was cut by 3 bases, the J end by 7 bases, with 13 bases between. The CDR3, as DNA: TGTGCCAGCAGCGCCCGAGGTTGGGATGAAGCTTTCTTT. This codes for CASSARGWDEAFF. The complete variable domain, with remaining parts taken from reference TRBV9 and TRBJ1-1, reads DSGVTQTPKHLITATGQRVTLRCSPRSGDLSVYWYQQSLDQGLQFLIQYYNGEERAKGNILERFSAQQFPDLHSELNLSSLELGDSALYFCASSARGWDEAFFGQGTRLTVV.

This clone was seen more than once but under ten times. This rearrangement joins TRBV25-1 to TRBJ1-1; tentative D call: TRBD1 (6 bases). With 3 bases removed from V and 7 bases from J, the gap between germline ends came to 12 bases. In germline, CDR1 is MGHDK, CDR2 SYGVNS. The CDR3 contains 13 residues. The CDR3 coding sequence is TGTGCCAGCAGTGATGGGACACGGCGTGAAGCTTTCTTT. Protein: CASSDGTRREAFF.

This clone was seen only a few times. The chain uses TRBV19 and TRBJ2-1; D gene unclear. Germline CDR1 is LNHDA and CDR2 is SQIVND (reference sequence). V was shortened by 3 bases and J by 9 bases, with 18 bases between the two germline ends. The CDR3 runs 15 residues. CDR3 residues: CASSIDFIFSSEQFF. In DNA, the CDR3 is TGTGCCAGTAGTATTGATTTCATATTCAGCAGTGAGCAGTTCTTC.